This TCR beta chain was obtained from a study of control samples from healthy donors and cancer patients. The data were produced by immunoSEQ multiplex PCR, yet TCRdb's version contains in-frame clones alone and is incomplete. This table has under 15,000 clones, around 94% appearing once. Germline CDR1 LNHDA, CDR2 SQIVND (reference sequence). The CDR3 loop spans 12 amino acids. V was shortened by 6 bases and J by 9 bases, with 14 bases between the two germline ends. The rearrangement uses TRBV19 and TRBJ1-2; possibly TRBD1 for D (6 bases). The TCR sequence derives from a man aged 70 or older with head and neck cancer. Sequencing was carried out using PBMCs. CDR3 in DNA: TGTGCCAGTAGCACCCACAGGGACCGCTACACCTTC. Amino acid sequence: CASSTHRDRYTF.